This T cell receptor beta chain is drawn from a study of T cell responses to AZD1222 COVID-19 vaccine. Study-wide results and caveats: Targets within unmutated variant regions were reportedly found for nearly half of spike-specific TCRs. Repertoire sampling was restricted to post-peak T cell response timepoints. Across spike, vaccine-associated CD4 TCRs were found, dominant at 160-218 and 743-854.

On this clone itself: Its antigen remains unknown.

This CDR3 is built from 12 residues. Trimming took 5 bases from V and 2 from J, leaving 7 bases between them. Per germline, CDR1 SGHRS and CDR2 YFSETQ. Sequencing was performed with immunoSEQ multiplex PCR; in TCRdb, only in-frame clones are kept and a portion is missing. The repertoire holds approximately 130,000 clones, with over 75% as singletons. The V and J genes are TRBV5-1 and TRBJ2-5; unclear D gene. The TCR comes from an adult who received the MenACWY meningococcal vaccine as a control. The sequencing here drew on peripheral blood, taken 28 days after the second dose of the MenACWY control vaccine. The CDR3 DNA reads as TGCGCCAGCAGGGCGGATCAAGAGACCCAGTACTTC. Protein product: CASRADQETQYF.